Described below is a single T cell receptor beta chain sequence and its context. This CDR3 has 14 amino acids. From germline, CDR1 is SGHRS and CDR2 YFSETQ. V was trimmed by 6 bases and J by 2 bases, leaving 14 bases between them. Assay used: immunoSEQ multiplex PCR; TCRdb lists only in-frame clones, some missing. The table records roughly 160,000 clones, roughly four fifths of them present only once. The data belong to a study of blood T cell repertoires in COVID-19. Study information: Sources were T cells, B-cell-depleted T cells, or PBMCs; the material itself was cDNA or gDNA.

This TCR came from a middle-aged man who had recovered from COVID-19. V usage is TRBV5-1 and J usage is TRBJ1-2; D unclear. The sequenced material came from PBMCs or T cells enriched from blood (not recorded which). The DNA of the CDR3 is TGCGCCAGCAACGACGCTACCGGGAACTATGGCTACACCTTC. Amino acids: CASNDATGNYGYTF.